The sequence of this T cell receptor beta chain was determined in a study of beta chain features in type 1 diabetes (dated by TCRdb to 2017 to 2018). For the study in its entirety: Mean age, gender distribution, total cell number and subset yield did not differ between patients and healthy donors. A total of some 110 million sorted cells were examined across all samples, and the number of cells per subset was strongly correlated with RNA yield. The study compared TCRB repertoires of sorted circulating CD4+ T cell subsets between recently diagnosed type 1 diabetes patients and matched healthy donors. Naive and central memory subsets were obtained from all 30 or so donors, but regulatory and stem cell-like memory subsets were isolated from only 8 patients and 8 healthy donors. The paper's findings and limits, for the study overall: Naive, central memory and regulatory TCRB repertoires appeared to be more alike among patients than among healthy donors. PCR might favor shorter templates, but patient and control samples were amplified and corrected together, so any skew would affect both groups equally. Because cDNA was sequenced instead of genomic DNA, activated cells with high expression could be over-represented, although the groups did not differ in activation or CD3 levels. Type 1 diabetes patients showed a moderate but significant shortening of TCRB CDR3 length in all four CD4+ subsets. Patients with type 1 diabetes made fewer insertions and deleted more nucleotides at VDJ recombination sites, implying thymic rearrangement abnormalities. HLA sub-analyses involved small numbers of individuals, so any influence of HLA type on TCRB rearrangement remained unresolved.

The High Capacity cDNA Reverse Transcription Kit was used to reverse transcribe all of the isolated RNA, meaning that expressed TCRB transcripts were what got sequenced. Deep immunoSEQ sequencing was applied to naive, central memory and regulatory T cell samples, giving an average of about 3.6 million total reads per sample. Sorted cells were lysed in RLT buffer and RNA was extracted with DNase-treated RNeasy Micro or Mini kits, depending on cell number. To prevent cross-contamination, every cell subset was processed on its own, while patient and healthy donor samples were processed together. The immunoSEQ multiplex PCR was used to amplify TCRB sequences from cDNA, generating 87-bp fragments that spanned the CDR3 region. Amplicons were sequenced on the Illumina HiSeq platform. The authors' analysis ran thus. PCR bias was corrected computationally using synthetic template baselines, and reads within Hamming distance 2 were collapsed, with unmergeable singletons discarded. By aligning reads against IMGT, V, D and J genes, CDR3 length, and insertions or deletions at six rearrangement sites were assigned. Within each subset, clonotype counts were normalized to sorted cell number, and only after that were true diversity and Gini coefficients computed with the tcR R package. Repertoire sharing was quantified using the overlap coefficient calculated on TCRB nucleotide sequences. TCRdb holds this immuneACCESS table with in-frame rearrangements only. Some clones are missing; in checked studies, unresolved V genes explain under half, and the rest has no known cause. The D gene and trimming were derived from the DNA, and the V and J assignments and clone size from that table. The sample data list over 90,000 clones, and 25% to 30% of these were observed just once. The ten largest clones represent 0.5% to 0.55% of the sample.

Each donor gave one peripheral blood draw, approximately 120 mL on average, collected into heparinised tubes. A BD FACSAria II was used to sort naive, central memory, regulatory and stem cell-like memory CD4+ T cells with a panel that included CD45RO, CCR7, CD25, CD127, CD95 and CD27. Purity was above 95% for every sorted population. PBMCs were isolated right away by Lymphoprep density gradient centrifugation and were stained directly, without culture. So that batch effects would be minimized, each experiment stained and sorted samples in pairs, pairing one healthy donor with one patient. This clone came up many times. Its recognized antigen is unknown. Base quality data are lacking; no much larger clone is found one base away. V loses 5 bases of germline sequence and J loses 6 bases, and the interval between the two ends is 5 bases. CDR1 and CDR2 are read off the germline V gene (reference sequence) as MNHNY and SVGAGI. The CDR3 goes from the cysteine to the phenylalanine over 11 residues. Only the CDR3 part of the read is kept: 33 bases, read in frame from the first base.

The TCR sequence derives from a woman aged 18-29 years with type 1 diabetes. Specimen: central memory CD4+ T cells from blood. The V gene is TRBV6-6 and the J gene is TRBJ2-1, with the D gene uncertain. This receptor carries the CDR3 CASSLLNEQFF. The bases are TGTGCCAGCAGTCTACTCAATGAGCAGTTCTTC.